The rows below give T cell receptor beta chains drawn from one sample of a study of cytomegalovirus exposure and HLA in healthy donors. Sequencing used immunoSEQ multiplex PCR; TCRdb keeps in-frame clones, though not all of them. The sample lists around 120,000 clones; roughly 80% were seen once. Specimen: PBMCs. The receptors were sampled from a woman aged 40 to 50 in good health and CMV-seronegative. CDR3s include the opening cysteine and the closing phenylalanine or tryptophan. Fields, in order: clone size, V gene, J gene, D gene, CDR3 protein, CDR3 DNA. A D gene is named only where the DNA matches it firmly. A clone size is listed for some rows: how often the clone was seen (once, few, many), or a class if it is expanded.

-	TRBV5-1	TRBJ2-7	TRBD2	CASSLDTSGSYEQYF	TGCGCCAGCAGCTTGGACACTAGCGGGAGTTACGAGCAGTACTTC
-	TRBV5-1	TRBJ2-7	TRBD1	CASSWTGGSEQYF	TGCGCCAGCAGCTGGACAGGGGGAAGCGAGCAGTACTTC
-	TRBV19	TRBJ1-1	-	CASSPLQGRAEAFF	TGTGCCAGTAGTCCACTACAAGGGCGGGCTGAAGCTTTCTTT
few	TRBV6-1	TRBJ1-4	TRBD1	CASSRDSSNEKLFF	TGTGCCAGCAGTAGGGACAGCTCTAATGAAAAACTGTTTTTT
-	TRBV7-3	TRBJ2-5	TRBD1	CASSISGTEETQYF	TGTGCCAGCAGCATTTCCGGGACAGAAGAGACCCAGTACTTC
-	TRBV5-1	TRBJ2-2	-	CASSLLTPGDTGELFF	TGCGCCAGCAGCTTGCTCACACCCGGGGACACCGGGGAGCTGTTTTTT
-	TRBV7-9	TRBJ2-7	TRBD2	CSSSLGGLAGDPYEQYF	TGTTCCAGCAGCTTAGGGGGACTAGCGGGGGACCCCTACGAGCAGTACTTC
-	TRBV7-9	TRBJ1-5	-	CASSLAADQPQHF	TGTGCCAGCAGCTTAGCGGCAGATCAGCCCCAGCATTTT
once	TRBV7-2	TRBJ2-3	TRBD2	CASSLINSGGAGDTQYF	TGTGCCAGCAGCTTAATCAATAGCGGGGGGGCCGGAGATACGCAGTATTTT
-	TRBV5-6	TRBJ1-5	TRBD1	CASSNGQGPNQPQHF	TGTGCCAGCAGCAATGGACAGGGCCCCAATCAGCCCCAGCATTTT
-	TRBV7-9	TRBJ2-2	TRBD1	CASSSGTGNPGELFF	TGTGCCAGCAGCTCCGGGACAGGGAATCCCGGGGAGCTGTTTTTT
few	TRBV29-1	TRBJ1-2	TRBD1	CSVLDRGEGYTF	TGCAGCGTCCTGGACAGGGGGGAAGGCTACACCTTC
-	TRBV29-1	TRBJ2-1	TRBD2	CSALTSGTYNEQFF	TGCAGCGCTTTAACTAGCGGGACCTACAATGAGCAGTTCTTC
-	TRBV6-5	TRBJ2-7	-	CASSSLSGEQYF	TGTGCCAGCAGTTCCTTGAGCGGCGAGCAGTACTTC
-	TRBV14	TRBJ2-7	-	CASSPFEGAYEQYF	TGTGCCAGCAGCCCCTTTGAAGGGGCTTACGAGCAGTACTTC
-	TRBV18	TRBJ2-6	-	CASSAIGESSGANVLTF	TGTGCCAGCTCAGCAATCGGAGAAAGCTCTGGGGCCAACGTCCTGACTTTC
once	TRBV27	TRBJ2-7	-	CASKRALADSYEQYF	TGTGCCAGCAAAAGAGCCTTGGCGGACTCCTACGAGCAGTACTTC
-	TRBV28	TRBJ1-2	-	CASSLPDRGQNGYTF	TGTGCCAGCAGTTTGCCCGACAGAGGTCAAAATGGCTACACCTTC
-	TRBV7-9	TRBJ2-1	TRBD1	CASSPGTASYNEQFF	TGTGCCAGCAGCCCCGGGACAGCCTCCTACAATGAGCAGTTCTTC
-	TRBV23-1	TRBJ1-4	-	CASRPLPNEKLFF	TGCGCCAGCAGGCCACTGCCTAATGAAAAACTGTTTTTT
-	TRBV15	TRBJ1-5	-	CATSRARGYQPQHF	TGTGCCACCAGCAGAGCCCGGGGTTATCAGCCCCAGCATTTT
-	TRBV4-3	TRBJ2-5	TRBD1	CASSQMGQGLETQYF	TGCGCCAGCAGCCAAATGGGACAGGGCCTGGAGACCCAGTACTTC
-	TRBV5-8	TRBJ2-1	-	CASSIPTASVSSYNEQFF	TGTGCCAGCAGCATCCCCACGGCTAGCGTTAGCTCCTACAATGAGCAGTTCTTC
-	TRBV2	TRBJ2-2	TRBD2	CASTSTSGIPLNTGELFF	TGTGCCAGCACTAGCACTAGCGGGATACCCCTGAACACCGGGGAGCTGTTTTTT
-	TRBV5-6	TRBJ2-7	-	CASSQVAESSYEQYF	TGCGCCAGCAGCCAAGTAGCGGAGAGCTCCTACGAGCAGTACTTC
-	TRBV11-2	TRBJ1-2	-	CASSLGTRGRYGYTF	TGTGCCAGCAGCTTAGGTACCCGGGGTAGATATGGCTACACCTTC
-	TRBV10-3	TRBJ2-2	TRBD1	CAISDWDREDTGELFF	TGTGCCATCAGTGACTGGGACAGGGAGGACACCGGGGAGCTGTTTTTT
few	TRBV7-9	TRBJ1-1	-	CASSLVQNTEAFF	TGTGCCAGCAGCTTAGTACAGAACACTGAAGCTTTCTTT
few	TRBV7-3	TRBJ2-3	-	CASSLGLGDTQYF	TGTGCCAGCAGCTTAGGGCTTGGAGATACGCAGTATTTT
-	TRBV10-3	TRBJ1-1	-	CAIKYKEVENTEAFF	TGTGCCATCAAATATAAGGAGGTGGAGAACACTGAAGCTTTCTTT
-	TRBV4-1	TRBJ2-7	-	CASSQGEGGYDEQYF	TGCGCCAGCAGCCAAGGTGAGGGGGGGTACGACGAGCAGTACTTC
-	TRBV7-2	TRBJ2-5	TRBD2	CASRPIPGLAGGIQETQYF	TGTGCCAGCAGGCCAATCCCGGGACTAGCGGGGGGGATACAAGAGACCCAGTACTTC
-	TRBV19	TRBJ2-7	TRBD1	CASRSRGQGSSYEQYF	TGTGCCAGTAGATCCCGGGGACAGGGGAGCTCCTACGAGCAGTACTTC
-	TRBV9	TRBJ2-5	TRBD1	CASSVGQGAGPETQYF	TGTGCCAGCAGCGTAGGTCAGGGGGCAGGACCAGAGACCCAGTACTTC
-	TRBV7-9	TRBJ2-1	TRBD1	CASSGGTGDVDEQFF	TGTGCCAGCAGCGGCGGGACAGGGGATGTCGATGAGCAGTTCTTC
few	TRBV10-3	TRBJ2-3	TRBD2	CASSESSGGPDTQYF	TGTGCCAGCAGTGAATCGAGCGGGGGACCCGATACGCAGTATTTT
-	TRBV5-1	TRBJ2-5	TRBD2	CASSLVPSGEETQYF	TGCGCCAGCAGCTTGGTTCCCAGCGGGGAGGAGACCCAGTACTTC
few	TRBV7-2	TRBJ2-7	TRBD2	CASSPQRDRTYEQYF	TGTGCCAGCAGCCCTCAGCGGGATAGGACCTACGAGCAGTACTTC
few	TRBV9	TRBJ2-4	TRBD2	CASSPSGGVNIQYF	TGTGCCAGCAGCCCGTCGGGGGGTGTGAACATTCAGTACTTC
-	TRBV2	TRBJ1-4	TRBD1	CASMTGTGKLFF	TGTGCCAGCATGACAGGGACTGGAAAACTGTTTTTT
-	TRBV27	TRBJ1-2	TRBD1	CASSSGTGSYYGYTF	TGTGCCAGCAGTAGCGGGACAGGTTCCTACTATGGCTACACCTTC
few	TRBV5-1	TRBJ2-7	TRBD2	CASRPGTSGSYEQYF	TGCGCCAGCAGACCCGGGACTAGCGGATCCTACGAGCAGTACTTC
-	TRBV29-1	TRBJ1-2	-	CSVVTVANGYTF	TGCAGCGTTGTCACGGTCGCTAATGGCTACACCTTC
-	TRBV5-1	TRBJ1-2	TRBD1	CASSLDRGLEGYTF	TGCGCCAGCAGCTTGGACAGGGGTCTGGAAGGCTACACCTTC
-	TRBV19	TRBJ1-5	TRBD1	CASSTQGGLGQPQHF	TGTGCCAGTAGTACCCAGGGGGGTCTCGGACAGCCCCAGCATTTT
-	TRBV27	TRBJ1-3	-	CASSSGTGNTIYF	TGTGCCAGCAGTTCAGGGACTGGAAACACCATATATTTT
-	TRBV29-1	TRBJ1-2	-	CSVGAGSYGYTF	TGCAGCGTTGGGGCCGGGAGCTATGGCTACACCTTC
-	TRBV5-4	TRBJ2-1	TRBD1	CASRPAPTGTGANEQFF	TGTGCCAGCAGGCCCGCGCCCACCGGGACAGGGGCCAATGAGCAGTTCTTC
-	TRBV7-3	TRBJ2-3	TRBD1	CASSLLGQSTDTQYF	TGTGCCAGCAGCTTACTGGGACAGAGCACAGATACGCAGTATTTT
-	TRBV7-7	TRBJ2-2	TRBD2	CASSLAAPGTSGMTGELFF	TGTGCTAGCAGCTTAGCCGCTCCCGGGACTAGCGGGATGACCGGGGAGCTGTTTTTT
-	TRBV5-8	TRBJ2-2	TRBD2	CASSLGLAGITGELFF	TGTGCCAGCAGCTTGGGGCTAGCGGGAATCACCGGGGAGCTGTTTTTT